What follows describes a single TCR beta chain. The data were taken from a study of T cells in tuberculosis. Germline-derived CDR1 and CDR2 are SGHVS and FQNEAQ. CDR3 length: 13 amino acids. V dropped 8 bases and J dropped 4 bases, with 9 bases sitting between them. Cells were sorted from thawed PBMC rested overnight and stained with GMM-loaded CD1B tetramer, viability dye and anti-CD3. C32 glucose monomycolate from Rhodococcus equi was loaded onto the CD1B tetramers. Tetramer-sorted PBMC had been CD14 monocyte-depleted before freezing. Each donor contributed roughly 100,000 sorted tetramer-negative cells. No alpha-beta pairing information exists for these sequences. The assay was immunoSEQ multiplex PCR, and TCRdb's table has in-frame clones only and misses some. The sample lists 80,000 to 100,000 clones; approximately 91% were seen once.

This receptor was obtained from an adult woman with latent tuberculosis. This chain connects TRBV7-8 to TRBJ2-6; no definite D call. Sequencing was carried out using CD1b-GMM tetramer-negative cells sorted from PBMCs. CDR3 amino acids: CASLITGANVLTF. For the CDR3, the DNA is TGTGCCAGCCTTATAACAGGGGCCAACGTCCTGACTTTC.